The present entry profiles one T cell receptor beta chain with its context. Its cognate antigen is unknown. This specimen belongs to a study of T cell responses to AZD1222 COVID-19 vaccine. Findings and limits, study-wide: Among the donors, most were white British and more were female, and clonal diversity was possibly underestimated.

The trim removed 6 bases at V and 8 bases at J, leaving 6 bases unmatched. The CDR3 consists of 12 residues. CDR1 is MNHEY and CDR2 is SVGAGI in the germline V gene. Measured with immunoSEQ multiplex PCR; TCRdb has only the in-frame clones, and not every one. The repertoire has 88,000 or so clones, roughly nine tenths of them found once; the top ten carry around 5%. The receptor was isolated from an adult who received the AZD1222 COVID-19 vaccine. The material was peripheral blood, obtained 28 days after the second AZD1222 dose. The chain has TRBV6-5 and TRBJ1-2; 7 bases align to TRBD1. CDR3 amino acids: CASRVTGSGYTF. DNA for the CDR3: TGTGCCAGCAGAGTGACAGGGTCCGGCTACACCTTC.